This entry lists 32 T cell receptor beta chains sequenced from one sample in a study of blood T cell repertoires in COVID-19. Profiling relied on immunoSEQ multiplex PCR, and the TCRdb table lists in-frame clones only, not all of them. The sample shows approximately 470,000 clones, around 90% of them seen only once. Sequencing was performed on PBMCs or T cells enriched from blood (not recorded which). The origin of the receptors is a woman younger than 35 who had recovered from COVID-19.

The CDR3 loop is CASSRRQGSNYGYTF. DNA for the CDR3: TGCGCCAGCAGCCGACGGCAGGGTTCGAACTATGGCTACACCTTC. The V and J genes are TRBV4-1 and TRBJ1-2, with D perhaps TRBD1 (5 bases). The CDR3 loop spans 15 amino acids. The germline V gene encodes CDR1 MGHRA and CDR2 YSYEKL. V lost 4 bases and J lost 2, with 14 bases in between.

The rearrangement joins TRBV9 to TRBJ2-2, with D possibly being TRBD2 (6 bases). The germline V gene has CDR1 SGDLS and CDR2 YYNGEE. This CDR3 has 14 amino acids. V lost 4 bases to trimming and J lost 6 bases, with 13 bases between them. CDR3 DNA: TGTGCCAGCAGCCGGTGGGGGGAGGCCGGGGAGCTGTTTTTT. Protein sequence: CASSRWGEAGELFF.

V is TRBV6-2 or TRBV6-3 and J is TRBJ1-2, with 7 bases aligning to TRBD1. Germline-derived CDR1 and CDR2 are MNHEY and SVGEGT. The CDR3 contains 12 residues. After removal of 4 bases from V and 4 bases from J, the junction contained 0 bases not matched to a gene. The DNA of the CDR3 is TGTGCCAGCAGTTGGGACAGCTATGGCTACACCTTC. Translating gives CASSWDSYGYTF.

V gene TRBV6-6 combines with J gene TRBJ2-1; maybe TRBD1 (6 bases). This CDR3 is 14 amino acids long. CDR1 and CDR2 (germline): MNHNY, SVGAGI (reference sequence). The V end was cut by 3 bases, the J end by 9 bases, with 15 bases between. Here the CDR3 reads CASSYNSGGAEQFF. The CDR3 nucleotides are TGTGCCAGCAGTTATAATTCTGGGGGCGCTGAGCAGTTCTTC.

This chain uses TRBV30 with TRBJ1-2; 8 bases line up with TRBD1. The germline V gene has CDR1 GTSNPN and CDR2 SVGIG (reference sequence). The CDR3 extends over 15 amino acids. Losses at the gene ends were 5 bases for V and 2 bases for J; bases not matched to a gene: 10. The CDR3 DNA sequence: TGTGCCTGGGAGTCCGGGACAGGCATGAACTATGGCTACACCTTC. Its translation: CAWESGTGMNYGYTF.

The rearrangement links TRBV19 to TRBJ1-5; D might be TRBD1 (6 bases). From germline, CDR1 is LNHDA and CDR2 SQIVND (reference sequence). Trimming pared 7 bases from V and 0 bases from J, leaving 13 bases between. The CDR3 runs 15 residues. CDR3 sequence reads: CASNGQLYSNQPQHF. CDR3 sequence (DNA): TGTGCCAGTAACGGACAGCTCTATAGCAATCAGCCCCAGCATTTT.

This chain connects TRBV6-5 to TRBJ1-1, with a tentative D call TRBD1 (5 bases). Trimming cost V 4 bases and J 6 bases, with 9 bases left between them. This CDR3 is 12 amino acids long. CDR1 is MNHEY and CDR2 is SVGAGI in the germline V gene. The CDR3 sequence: CASSFRGSEAFF. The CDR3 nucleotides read TGTGCCAGCAGTTTTAGGGGCTCTGAAGCTTTCTTT.

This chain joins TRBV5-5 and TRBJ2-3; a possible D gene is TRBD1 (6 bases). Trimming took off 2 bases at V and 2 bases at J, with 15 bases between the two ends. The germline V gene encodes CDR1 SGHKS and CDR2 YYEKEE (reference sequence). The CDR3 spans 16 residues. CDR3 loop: CASSFYDRTDTDTQYF. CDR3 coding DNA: TGTGCCAGCAGCTTTTACGACAGGACCGACACAGATACGCAGTATTTT.

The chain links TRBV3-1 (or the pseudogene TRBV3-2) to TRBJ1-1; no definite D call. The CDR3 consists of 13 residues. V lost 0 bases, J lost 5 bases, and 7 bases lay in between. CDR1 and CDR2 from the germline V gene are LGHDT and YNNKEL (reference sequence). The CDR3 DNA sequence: TGTGCCAGCAGCCAAGAGCTGGAGACTGAAGCTTTCTTT. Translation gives CASSQELETEAFF.

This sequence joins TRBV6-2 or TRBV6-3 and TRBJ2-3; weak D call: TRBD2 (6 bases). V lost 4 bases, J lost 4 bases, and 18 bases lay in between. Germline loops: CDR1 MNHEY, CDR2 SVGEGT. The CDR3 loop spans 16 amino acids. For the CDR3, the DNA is TGTGCCAGCAGTTTCTCCGGGACTGGGTTTTCAGATACGCAGTATTTT. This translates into CASSFSGTGFSDTQYF.

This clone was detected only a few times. The CDR3 is CASSQKTGGENQPQHF. The CDR3 region has the DNA TGTGCCAGCAGTCAAAAGACAGGGGGCGAGAATCAGCCCCAGCATTTT. This chain joins TRBV2 and TRBJ1-5, with 10 bases lining up with TRBD1. Per germline, CDR1 SNHLY and CDR2 FYNNEI. The CDR3 consists of 16 residues. The V and J ends lost 5 bases and 4 bases, in that order; junction bases with no gene match: 8.

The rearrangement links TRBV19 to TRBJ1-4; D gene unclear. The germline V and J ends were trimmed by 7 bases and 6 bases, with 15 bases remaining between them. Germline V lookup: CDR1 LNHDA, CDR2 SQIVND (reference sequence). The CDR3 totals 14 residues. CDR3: CASTDGGSDEKLFF. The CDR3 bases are TGTGCCAGTACCGACGGAGGGAGTGATGAAAAACTGTTTTTT.

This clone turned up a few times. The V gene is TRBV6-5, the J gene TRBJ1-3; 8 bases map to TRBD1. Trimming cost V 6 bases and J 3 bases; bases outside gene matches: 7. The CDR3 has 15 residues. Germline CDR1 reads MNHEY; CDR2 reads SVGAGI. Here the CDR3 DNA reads TGTGCCAGCAGCCCGCGGACAGGGTTTGGAAACACCATATATTTT. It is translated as CASSPRTGFGNTIYF.

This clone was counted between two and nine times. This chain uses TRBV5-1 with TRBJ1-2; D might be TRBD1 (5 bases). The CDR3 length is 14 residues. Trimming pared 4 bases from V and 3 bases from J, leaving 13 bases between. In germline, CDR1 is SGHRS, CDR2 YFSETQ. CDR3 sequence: CASSRDGEDYGYTF. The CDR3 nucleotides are TGCGCCAGCAGCCGGGACGGGGAGGACTATGGCTACACCTTC. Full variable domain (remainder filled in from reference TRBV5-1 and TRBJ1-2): KAGVTQTPRYLIKTRGQQVTLSCSPISGHRSVSWYQQTPGQGLQFLFEYFSETQRNKGNFPGRFSGRQFSNSRSEMNVSTLELGDSALYLCASSRDGEDYGYTFGSGTRLTVV.

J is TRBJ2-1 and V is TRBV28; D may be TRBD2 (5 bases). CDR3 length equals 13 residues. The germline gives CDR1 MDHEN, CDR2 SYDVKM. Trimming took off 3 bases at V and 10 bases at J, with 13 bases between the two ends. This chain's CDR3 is CASSLSSSGEQFF. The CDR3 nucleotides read TGTGCCAGCAGTTTGAGTAGCTCGGGAGAGCAGTTCTTC.

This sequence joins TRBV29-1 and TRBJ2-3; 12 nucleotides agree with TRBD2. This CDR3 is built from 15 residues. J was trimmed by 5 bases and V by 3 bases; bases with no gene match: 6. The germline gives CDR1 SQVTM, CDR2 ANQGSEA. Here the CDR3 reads CSVDLAGGHGDTQYF. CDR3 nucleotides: TGCAGCGTTGACCTAGCGGGGGGGCATGGAGATACGCAGTATTTT.

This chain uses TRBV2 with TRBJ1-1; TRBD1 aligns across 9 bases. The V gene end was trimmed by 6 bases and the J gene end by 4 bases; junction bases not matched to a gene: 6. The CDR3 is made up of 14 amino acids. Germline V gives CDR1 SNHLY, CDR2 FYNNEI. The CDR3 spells CASSPRQGGTEAFF. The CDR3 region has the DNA TGTGCCAGCAGCCCGAGACAGGGGGGCACTGAAGCTTTCTTT.

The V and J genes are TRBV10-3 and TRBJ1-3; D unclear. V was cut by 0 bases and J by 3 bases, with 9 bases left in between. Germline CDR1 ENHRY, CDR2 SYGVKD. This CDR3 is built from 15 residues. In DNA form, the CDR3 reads TGTGCCATCAGTGAGTCGGAGGAAGGTGGAAACACCATATATTTT. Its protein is CAISESEEGGNTIYF.

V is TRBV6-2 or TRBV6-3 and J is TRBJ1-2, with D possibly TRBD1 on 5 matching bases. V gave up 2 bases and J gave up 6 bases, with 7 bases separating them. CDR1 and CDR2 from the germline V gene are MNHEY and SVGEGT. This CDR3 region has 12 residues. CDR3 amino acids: CASSYQGHGYTF. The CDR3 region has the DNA TGTGCCAGCAGTTACCAGGGCCATGGCTACACCTTC.

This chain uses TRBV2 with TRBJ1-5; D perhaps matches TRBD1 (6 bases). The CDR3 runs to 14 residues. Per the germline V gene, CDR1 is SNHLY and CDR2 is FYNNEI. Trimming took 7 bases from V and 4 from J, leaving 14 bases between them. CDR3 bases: TGTGCCAGCACCGTTTCCCAGGGGAATCAGCCCCAGCATTTT. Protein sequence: CASTVSQGNQPQHF.

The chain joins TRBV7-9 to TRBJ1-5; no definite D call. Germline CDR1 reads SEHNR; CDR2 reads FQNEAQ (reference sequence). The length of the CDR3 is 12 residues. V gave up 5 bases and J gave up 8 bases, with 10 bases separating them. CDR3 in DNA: TGTGCCAGCAGCGTCCCCGGGGAGCCCCAGCATTTT. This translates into CASSVPGEPQHF. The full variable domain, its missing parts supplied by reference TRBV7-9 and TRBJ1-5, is DTGVSQNPRHKITKRGQNVTFRCDPISEHNRLYWYRQTLGQGPEFLTYFQNEAQLEKSRLLSDRFSAERPKGSFSTLEIQRTEQGDSAMYLCASSVPGEPQHFGDGTRLSIL.

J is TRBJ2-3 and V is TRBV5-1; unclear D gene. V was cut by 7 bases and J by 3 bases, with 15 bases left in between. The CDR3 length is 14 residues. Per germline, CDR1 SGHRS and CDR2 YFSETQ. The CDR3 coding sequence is TGCGCCAGCCGTCTGTCGCGGTATACAGATACGCAGTATTTT. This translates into CASRLSRYTDTQYF.

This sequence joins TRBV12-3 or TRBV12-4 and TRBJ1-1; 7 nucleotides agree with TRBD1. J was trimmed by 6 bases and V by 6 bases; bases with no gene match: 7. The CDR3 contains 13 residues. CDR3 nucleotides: TGTGCCAGCAGCACCACAGGGGCGTCTGAAGCTTTCTTT. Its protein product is CASSTTGASEAFF.

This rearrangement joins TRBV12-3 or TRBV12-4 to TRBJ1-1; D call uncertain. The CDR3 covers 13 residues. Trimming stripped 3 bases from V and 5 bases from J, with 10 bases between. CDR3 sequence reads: CASSFTPRTEAFF. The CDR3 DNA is TGTGCCAGCAGTTTTACCCCCAGGACTGAAGCTTTCTTT.

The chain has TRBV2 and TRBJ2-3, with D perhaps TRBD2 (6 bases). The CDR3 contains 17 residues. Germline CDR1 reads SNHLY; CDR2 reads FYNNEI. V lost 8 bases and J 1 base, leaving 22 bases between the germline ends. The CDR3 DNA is TGTGCCAGCTCCCAGGCCCCTCTCGCGGGACGCACAGATACGCAGTATTTT. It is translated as CASSQAPLAGRTDTQYF.

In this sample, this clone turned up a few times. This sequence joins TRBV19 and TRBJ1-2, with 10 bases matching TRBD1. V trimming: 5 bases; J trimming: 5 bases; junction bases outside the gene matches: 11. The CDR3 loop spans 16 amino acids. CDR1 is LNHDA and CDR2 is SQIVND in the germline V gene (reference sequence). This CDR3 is CASSPRSGQGNYGYTF. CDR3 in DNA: TGTGCCAGTAGTCCTCGTTCGGGACAGGGGAATTATGGCTACACCTTC.

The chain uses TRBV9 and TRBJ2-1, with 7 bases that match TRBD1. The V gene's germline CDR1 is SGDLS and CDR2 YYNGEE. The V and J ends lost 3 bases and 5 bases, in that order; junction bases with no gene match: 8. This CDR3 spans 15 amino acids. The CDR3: CASSGGQDEHNEQFF. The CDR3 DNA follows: TGTGCCAGCAGCGGCGGACAGGATGAACACAATGAGCAGTTCTTC.

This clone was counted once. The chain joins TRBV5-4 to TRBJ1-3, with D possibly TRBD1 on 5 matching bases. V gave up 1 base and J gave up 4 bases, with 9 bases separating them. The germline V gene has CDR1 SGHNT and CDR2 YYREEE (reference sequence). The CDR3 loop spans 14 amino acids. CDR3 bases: TGTGCCAGCAGCTTGCCAACAGGAGGAAACACCATATATTTT. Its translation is CASSLPTGGNTIYF.

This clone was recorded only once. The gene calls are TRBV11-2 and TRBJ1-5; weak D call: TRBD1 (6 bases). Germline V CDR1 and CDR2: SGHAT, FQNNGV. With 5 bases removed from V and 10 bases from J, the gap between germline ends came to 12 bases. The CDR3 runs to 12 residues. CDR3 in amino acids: CASSLIGGPQHF. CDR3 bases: TGTGCCAGCAGCCTTATAGGGGGTCCCCAGCATTTT.

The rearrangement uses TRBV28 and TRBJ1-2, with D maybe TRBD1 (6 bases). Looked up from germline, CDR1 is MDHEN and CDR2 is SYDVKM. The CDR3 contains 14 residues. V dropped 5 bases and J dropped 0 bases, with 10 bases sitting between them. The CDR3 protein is CASSRQASNYGYTF. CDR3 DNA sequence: TGTGCCAGCAGTCGACAGGCCTCTAACTATGGCTACACCTTC.

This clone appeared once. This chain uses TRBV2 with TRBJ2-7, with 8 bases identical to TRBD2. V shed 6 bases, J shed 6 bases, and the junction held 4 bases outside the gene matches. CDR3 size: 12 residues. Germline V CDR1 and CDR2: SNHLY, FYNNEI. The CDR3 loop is CASSRSGGEQYF. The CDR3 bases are TGTGCCAGCAGCCGGAGCGGGGGCGAGCAGTACTTC.

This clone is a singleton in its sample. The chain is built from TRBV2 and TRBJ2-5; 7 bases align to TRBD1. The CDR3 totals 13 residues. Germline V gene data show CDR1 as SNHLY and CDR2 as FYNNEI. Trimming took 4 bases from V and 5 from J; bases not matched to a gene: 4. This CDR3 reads CASSVDRRETQYF. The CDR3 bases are TGTGCCAGCAGTGTGGACAGGAGGGAGACCCAGTACTTC.